This T cell receptor (beta chain) was captured in a study of chemoradiotherapy in HPV16-positive cancers. Method: immunoSEQ multiplex PCR; TCRdb's copy keeps in-frame clones and lacks some. This table has 7,500 to 9,500 clones, around 64% appearing once. Germline V CDR1 and CDR2: SGHRS, YFSETQ. This CDR3 is 16 amino acids long. V dropped 0 bases and J dropped 0 bases, with 10 bases sitting between them. This clone was observed a single time. This sequence was found in a human donor with HPV-associated anogenital cancer. The chain carries TRBV5-1 and TRBJ1-3, with D hard to call. Collection took place from a patient who underwent chemoradiotherapy. The CDR3, as DNA: TGCGCCAGCAGCTTGGATACAGCGACCTCTGGAAACACCATATATTTT. Its protein product is CASSLDTATSGNTIYF.